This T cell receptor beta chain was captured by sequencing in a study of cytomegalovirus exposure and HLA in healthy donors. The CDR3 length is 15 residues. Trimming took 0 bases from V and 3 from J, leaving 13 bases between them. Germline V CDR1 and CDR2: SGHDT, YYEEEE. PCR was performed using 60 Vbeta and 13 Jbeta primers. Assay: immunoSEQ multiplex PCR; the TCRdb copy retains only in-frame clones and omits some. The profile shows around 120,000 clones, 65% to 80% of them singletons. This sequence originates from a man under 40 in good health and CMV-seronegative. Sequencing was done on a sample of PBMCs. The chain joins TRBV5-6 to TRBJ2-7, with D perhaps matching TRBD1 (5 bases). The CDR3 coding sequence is TGTGCCAGCAGCTTGGGGGCAGGGATGATCTACGAGCAGTACTTC. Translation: CASSLGAGMIYEQYF.